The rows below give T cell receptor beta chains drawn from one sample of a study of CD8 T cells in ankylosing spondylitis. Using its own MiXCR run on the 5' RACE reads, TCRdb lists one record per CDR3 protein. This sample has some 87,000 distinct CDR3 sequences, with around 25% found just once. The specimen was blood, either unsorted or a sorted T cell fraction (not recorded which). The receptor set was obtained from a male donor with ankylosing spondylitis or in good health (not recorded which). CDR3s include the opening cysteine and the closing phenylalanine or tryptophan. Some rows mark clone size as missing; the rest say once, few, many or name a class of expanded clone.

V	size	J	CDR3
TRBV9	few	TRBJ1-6	CASSETSGGQNSPLHF
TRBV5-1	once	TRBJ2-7	CASSYGTGAEQYF
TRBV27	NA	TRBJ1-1	CASSFTSWTEAFF
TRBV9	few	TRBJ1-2	CASSWDLWGGYTF
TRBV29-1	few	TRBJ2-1	CSVGYNEQFF
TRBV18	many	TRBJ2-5	CASSPPVGVETQYF
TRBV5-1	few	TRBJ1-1	CASSKDRGAMNTEAFF
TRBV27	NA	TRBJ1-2	CASSHTGSGGNYGYTF
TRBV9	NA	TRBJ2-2	CASSLGLAGAGELFF
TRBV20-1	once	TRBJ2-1	CSASSGLAGYNEQFF
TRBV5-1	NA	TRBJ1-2	CASSLSDRRNGYTF
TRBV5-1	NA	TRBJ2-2	CASSFSGLRGTGELFF
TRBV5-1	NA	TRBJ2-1	CASSSDRVNNEQFF
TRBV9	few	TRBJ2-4	CASSVGGKAKNIQYF
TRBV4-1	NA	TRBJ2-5	CASRPGTSGRQETQYF
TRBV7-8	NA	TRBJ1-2	CASSATGIYGYTF
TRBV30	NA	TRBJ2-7	CAWRTGGLFYEQYF
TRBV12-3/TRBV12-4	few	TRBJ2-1	CATRGIVEQFF
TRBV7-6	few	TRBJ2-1	CASSLGAGTGSVYEQFF
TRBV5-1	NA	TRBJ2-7	CASSLGTGAYEQYF
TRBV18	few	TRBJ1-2	CASSGDWGYGYTF
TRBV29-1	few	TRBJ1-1	CSVGRTGSDTEAFF